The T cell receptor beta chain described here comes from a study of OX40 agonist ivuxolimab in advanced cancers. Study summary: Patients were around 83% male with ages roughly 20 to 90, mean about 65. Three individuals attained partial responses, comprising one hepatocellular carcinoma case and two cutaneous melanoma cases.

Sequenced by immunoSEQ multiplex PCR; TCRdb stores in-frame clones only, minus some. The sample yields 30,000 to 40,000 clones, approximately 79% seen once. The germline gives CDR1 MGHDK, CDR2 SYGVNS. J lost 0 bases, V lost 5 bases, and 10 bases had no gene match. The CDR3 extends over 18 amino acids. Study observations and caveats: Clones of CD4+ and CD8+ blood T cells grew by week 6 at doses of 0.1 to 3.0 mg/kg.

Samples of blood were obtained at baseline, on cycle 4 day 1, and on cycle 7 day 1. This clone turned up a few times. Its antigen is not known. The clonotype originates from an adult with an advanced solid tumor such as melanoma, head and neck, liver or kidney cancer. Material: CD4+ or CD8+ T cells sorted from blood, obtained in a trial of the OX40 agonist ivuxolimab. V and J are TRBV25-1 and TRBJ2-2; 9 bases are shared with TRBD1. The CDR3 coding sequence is TGTGCCAGCAGTCATACAGGGGGCGCTTGGCCGAACACCGGGGAGCTGTTTTTT. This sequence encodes CASSHTGGAWPNTGELFF.